Included here is one TCR beta chain sequence, with context. This sample is part of a study of T cells in Graves' hyperthyroidism and ophthalmopathy. RNA transcripts provided the source from which TCR beta CDR3 regions were amplified. RT-PCR in the first round (using the HTBI primer set) targeted the TCR CDR3. MiXCR, run by TCRdb on the multiplex PCR reads, gives a single entry per CDR3 protein. The sample consists of over 300,000 distinct CDR3 sequences, approximately 15% of them appearing once. The length of the CDR3 is 14 residues. V gave up 4 bases and J gave up 4 bases, with 14 bases separating them. Germline assignment: CDR1 SGHRS and CDR2 YFSETQ.

Sequencing was performed on blood. This receptor was identified in a woman aged 55-75 years with Graves' hyperthyroidism. J is TRBJ1-2 and V is TRBV5-1; D is undetermined. In DNA, the CDR3 is TGCGCCAGCAGCGCGAGTGGGCAGACCTATGGCTACACCTTC. The encoded protein is CASSASGQTYGYTF.